The T cell receptor beta chain described here comes from a study of cytomegalovirus exposure and HLA in healthy donors. Study-wide results and caveats: With later analysis, a missense DCLRE1C variant became linked to TCR beta V- and J-gene trimming. Productive status was seen about 87% or about 30% of the time for most TCR beta V segments in an earlier analysis.

Use of 60 Vbeta and 13 Jbeta primers characterized the PCR. Profiling relied on immunoSEQ multiplex PCR, and the TCRdb table lists in-frame clones only, not all of them. The top ten clones hold under 8.5% of a sample with about 130,000 clones, 74% of them seen once. Comments on this clone: Its antigen is unidentified.

Sequencing used PBMCs. This receptor was identified in a male donor in good health and CMV-seronegative.

CDR3: CASTRTGNVYEQYF. Written as DNA, the CDR3 is TGTGCCAGCACTCGGACAGGGAACGTCTACGAGCAGTACTTC. The V call is TRBV5-5, the J call TRBJ2-7, with 8 bases fitting TRBD1. Germline V lookup: CDR1 SGHKS, CDR2 YYEKEE (reference sequence). The CDR3 is 14 residues long. V dropped 6 bases and J dropped 3; count of bases not matched to a gene: 8.